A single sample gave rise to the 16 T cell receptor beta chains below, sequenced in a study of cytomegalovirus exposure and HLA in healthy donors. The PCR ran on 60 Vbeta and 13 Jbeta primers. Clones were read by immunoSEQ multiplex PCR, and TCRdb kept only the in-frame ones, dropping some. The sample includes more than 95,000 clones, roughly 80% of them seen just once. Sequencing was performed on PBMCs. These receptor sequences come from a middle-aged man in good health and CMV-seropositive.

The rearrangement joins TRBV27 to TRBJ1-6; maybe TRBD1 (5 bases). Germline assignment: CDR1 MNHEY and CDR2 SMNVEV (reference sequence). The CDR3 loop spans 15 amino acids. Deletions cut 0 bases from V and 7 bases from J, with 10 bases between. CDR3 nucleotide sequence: TGTGCCAGCAGTTTATCGCAGGGTGGGAATTCACCCCTCCACTTT. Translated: CASSLSQGGNSPLHF.

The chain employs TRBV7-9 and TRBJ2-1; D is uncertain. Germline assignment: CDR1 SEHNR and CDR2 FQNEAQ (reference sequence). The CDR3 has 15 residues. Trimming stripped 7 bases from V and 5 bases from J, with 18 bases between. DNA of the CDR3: TGTGCCAGCATCTCCCCCCCGAACAGTAACAATGAGCAGTTCTTC. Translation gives CASISPPNSNNEQFF.

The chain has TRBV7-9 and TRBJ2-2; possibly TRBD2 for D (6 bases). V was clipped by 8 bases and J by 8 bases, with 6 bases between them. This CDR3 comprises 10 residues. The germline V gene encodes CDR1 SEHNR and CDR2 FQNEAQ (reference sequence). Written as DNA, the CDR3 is TGTGCCAGCGCGGGGGGGGAGCTGTTTTTT. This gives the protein CASAGGELFF.

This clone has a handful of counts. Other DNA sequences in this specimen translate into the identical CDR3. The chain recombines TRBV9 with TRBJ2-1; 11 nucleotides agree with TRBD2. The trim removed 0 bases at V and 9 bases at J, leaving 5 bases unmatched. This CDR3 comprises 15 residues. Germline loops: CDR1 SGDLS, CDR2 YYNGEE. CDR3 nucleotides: TGTGCCAGCAGCGTAGTAGCGGGGGGGCCTGGTGAGCAGTTCTTC. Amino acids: CASSVVAGGPGEQFF.

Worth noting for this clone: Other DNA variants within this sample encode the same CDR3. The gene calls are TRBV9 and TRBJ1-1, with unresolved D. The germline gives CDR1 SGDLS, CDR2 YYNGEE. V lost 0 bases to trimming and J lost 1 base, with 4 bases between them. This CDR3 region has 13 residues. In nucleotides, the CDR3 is TGTGCCAGCAGCGTAGGGAGGAACACTGAAGCTTTCTTT. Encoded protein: CASSVGRNTEAFF.

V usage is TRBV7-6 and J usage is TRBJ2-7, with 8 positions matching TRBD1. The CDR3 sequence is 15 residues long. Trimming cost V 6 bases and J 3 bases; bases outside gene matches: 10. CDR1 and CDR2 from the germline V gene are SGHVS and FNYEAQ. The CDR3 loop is CASSQDRTGNYEQYF. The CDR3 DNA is TGTGCCAGCAGTCAGGACCGGACAGGGAACTACGAGCAGTACTTC.

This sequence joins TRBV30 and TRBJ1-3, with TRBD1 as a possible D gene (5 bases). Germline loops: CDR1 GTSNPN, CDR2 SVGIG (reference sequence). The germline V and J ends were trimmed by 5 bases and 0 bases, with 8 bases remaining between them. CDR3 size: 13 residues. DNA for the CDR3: TGTGCCTGGGACAGCAGCTCTGGAAACACCATATATTTT. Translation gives CAWDSSSGNTIYF.

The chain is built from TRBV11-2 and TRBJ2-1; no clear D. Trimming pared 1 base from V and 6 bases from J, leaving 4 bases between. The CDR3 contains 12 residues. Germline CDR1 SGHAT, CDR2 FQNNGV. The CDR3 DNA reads TGTGCCAGCAGCTTAGTATTCAATGAGCAGTTCTTC. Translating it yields CASSLVFNEQFF.

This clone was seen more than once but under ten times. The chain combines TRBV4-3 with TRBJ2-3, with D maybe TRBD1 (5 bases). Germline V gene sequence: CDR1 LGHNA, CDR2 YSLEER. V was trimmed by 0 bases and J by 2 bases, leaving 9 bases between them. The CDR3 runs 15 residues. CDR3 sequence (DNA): TGCGCCAGCAGCCAAGAAGGACACACCACAGATACGCAGTATTTT. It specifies CASSQEGHTTDTQYF.

The DNA for the CDR3 is TGTGCCAGCAGCTTCAGGACTAGCGGGGTACGAGAGACCCAGTACTTC. Translation: CASSFRTSGVRETQYF. The chain carries TRBV5-6 and TRBJ2-5; 12 bases align to TRBD2. V dropped 2 bases and J dropped 4; count of bases not matched to a gene: 6. The length of the CDR3 is 16 residues. Germline lookup yields CDR1 SGHDT and CDR2 YYEEEE.

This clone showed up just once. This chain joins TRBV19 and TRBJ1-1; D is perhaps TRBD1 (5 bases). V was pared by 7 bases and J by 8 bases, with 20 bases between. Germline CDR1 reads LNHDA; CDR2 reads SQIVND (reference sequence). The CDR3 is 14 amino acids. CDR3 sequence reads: CASTPGGKPPEAFF. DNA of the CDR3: TGTGCCAGTACCCCCGGGGGAAAGCCTCCAGAAGCTTTCTTT.

The CDR3 region has the DNA TGTGCCACGAGAGGAACAGGACCTGGGGCCAACGTCCTGACTTTC. It yields the protein CATRGTGPGANVLTF. The V call is TRBV15, the J call TRBJ2-6; a possible D gene is TRBD1 (5 bases). V was clipped by 9 bases and J by 2 bases, with 14 bases between them. The CDR3 has 15 amino acids. CDR1 is LNHNV, CDR2 YYDKDF, per germline (reference sequence). The variable domain in full, with the rest retrieved from reference TRBV15 and TRBJ2-6, is DAMVIQNPRYQVTQFGKPVTLSCSQTLNHNVMYWYQQKSSQAPKLLFHYYDKDFNNEADTPDNFQSRRPNTSFCFLDIRSPGLGDTAMYLCATRGTGPGANVLTFGAGSRLTVL.

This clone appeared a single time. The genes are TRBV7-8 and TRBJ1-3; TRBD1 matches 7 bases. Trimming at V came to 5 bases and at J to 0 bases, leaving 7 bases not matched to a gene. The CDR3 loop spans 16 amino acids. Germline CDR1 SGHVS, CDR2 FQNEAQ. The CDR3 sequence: CASSPGGSRSGNTIYF. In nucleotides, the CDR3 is TGTGCCAGCAGCCCAGGGGGGTCTCGCTCTGGAAACACCATATATTTT.

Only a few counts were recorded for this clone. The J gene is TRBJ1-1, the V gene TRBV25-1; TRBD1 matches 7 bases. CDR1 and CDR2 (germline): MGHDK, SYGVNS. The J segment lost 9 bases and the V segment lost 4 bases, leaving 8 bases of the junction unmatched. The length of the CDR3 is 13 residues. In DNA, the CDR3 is TGTGCCAGCAGTGGAGACAGGGCCGGCCAAGCTTTCTTT. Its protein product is CASSGDRAGQAFF.

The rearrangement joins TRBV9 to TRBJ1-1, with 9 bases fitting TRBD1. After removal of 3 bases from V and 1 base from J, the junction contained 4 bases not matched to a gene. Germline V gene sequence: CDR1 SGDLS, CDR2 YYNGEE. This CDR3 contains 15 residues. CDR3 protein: CASSEGTGSNTEAFF. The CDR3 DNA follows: TGTGCCAGCAGCGAAGGGACAGGGTCGAACACTGAAGCTTTCTTT.

Here the CDR3 DNA reads TGTGCCAGCAGTTACTCTGGCAGGGGTCATGGGAACACCATATATTTT. It specifies CASSYSGRGHGNTIYF. This chain joins TRBV6-5 and TRBJ1-3; TRBD1 might be the D (6 bases). Trimming took off 0 bases at V and 7 bases at J, with 16 bases between the two ends. In germline, CDR1 is MNHEY, CDR2 SVGAGI. This CDR3 has 16 residues.